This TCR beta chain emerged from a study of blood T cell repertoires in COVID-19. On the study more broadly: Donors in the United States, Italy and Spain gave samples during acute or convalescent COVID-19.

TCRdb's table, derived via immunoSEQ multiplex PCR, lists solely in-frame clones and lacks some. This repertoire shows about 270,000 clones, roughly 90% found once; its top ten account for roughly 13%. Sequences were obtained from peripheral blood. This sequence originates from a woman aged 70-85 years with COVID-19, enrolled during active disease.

CDR3 in amino acids: CASKTGFSNQPQHF. The CDR3 DNA is TGTGCCAGTAAGACGGGGTTTAGCAATCAGCCCCAGCATTTT. The chain has TRBV6-5 and TRBJ1-5; no clear D gene. The germline V gene encodes CDR1 MNHEY and CDR2 SVGAGI. This CDR3 contains 14 residues. Deletions cut 9 bases from V and 0 bases from J, with 12 bases between.